The rows below give T cell receptor beta chains drawn from one sample of a study of PD-1 blockade in classical Hodgkin lymphoma. Clones were read by immunoSEQ multiplex PCR, and TCRdb kept only the in-frame ones, dropping some. The sample consists of approximately 27,000 clones, more than 80% of them appearing once. Sequenced input: CD4+ T cells from blood. These receptors all stem from a human donor with classical Hodgkin lymphoma. The CDR3 runs from the conserved cysteine through the conserved F or W. The order of the fields is J gene, V gene, CDR3 protein.

TRBJ2-7 TRBV18 CASSRVLYEQYF
TRBJ1-2 TRBV5-1 CASSLTGVSYGYTF
TRBJ2-6 TRBV28 CASSFKVANVLTF
TRBJ2-7 TRBV2 CASSQFAGGVYEQYF
TRBJ2-1 TRBV11-3 CASSLDPGDEQFF
TRBJ1-1 TRBV28 CASSPLTSGPEAFF
TRBJ1-2 TRBV4-3 CASSQDYRGPYWGYTF
TRBJ2-3 TRBV14 CASSPHRGTDTQYF
TRBJ2-1 TRBV30 CAGSARYNEQFF
TRBJ1-6 TRBV30 CAWRANSPLHF
TRBJ2-1 TRBV30 CAWSEQPGYEQFF